Listed here are 17 T cell receptor beta chains from one sample, sequenced in a study of T cell changes during pregnancy in multiple sclerosis. Clones were sequenced by immunoSEQ multiplex PCR, and TCRdb holds only the in-frame ones, with some missing. The top ten hold roughly 0.68% of the sample, which has about 22,000 clones, roughly 92% seen once. Sample: CD4+ T cells from peripheral blood mononuclear cells, taken after pregnancy. The receptor source for this set is a female donor in good health, enrolled as a control in a pregnancy study.

The rearrangement uses TRBV28 and TRBJ2-3; 7 bases fit TRBD2. This CDR3 comprises 14 residues. The V segment lost 6 bases and the J segment 2 bases; nucleotides outside the gene matches: 5. Germline V gene sequence: CDR1 MDHEN, CDR2 SYDVKM. DNA for the CDR3: TGTGCCAGCAGCCCGGGGGGTATCACAGATACGCAGTATTTT. Translating gives CASSPGGITDTQYF.

The gene calls are TRBV7-2 and TRBJ1-1; a weak D match, TRBD1 (5 bases). V lost 4 bases to trimming and J lost 4 bases, with 13 bases between them. The CDR3 sequence is 14 residues long. The V gene's germline CDR1 is SGHTA and CDR2 FQGNSA. CDR3 sequence reads: CASSSSQGPTEAFF. For the CDR3, the DNA is TGTGCCAGCAGCTCCTCGCAGGGTCCCACTGAAGCTTTCTTT.

The chain has TRBV7-3 and TRBJ1-6; weak D call: TRBD1 (5 bases). CDR1 is SGHTA, CDR2 FQGTGA, per germline. V lost 2 bases to trimming and J lost 7 bases, with 6 bases between them. There are 13 residues in the CDR3. CDR3 coding DNA: TGTGCCAGCAGCTTAGACAGAAATTCACCCCTCCACTTT. This sequence encodes CASSLDRNSPLHF.

The chain links TRBV10-3 to TRBJ1-2; D unresolved. Germline V gives CDR1 ENHRY, CDR2 SYGVKD. CDR3 length: 13 residues. V gave up 11 bases and J gave up 4 bases, with 17 bases separating them. The CDR3 spells CAALPWAGYGYTF. CDR3 coding DNA: TGTGCCGCCCTACCTTGGGCGGGCTATGGCTACACCTTC.

The rearrangement joins TRBV11-3 to TRBJ2-2, with D unresolved. This CDR3 spans 12 amino acids. CDR1 and CDR2 (germline): SGHNT, YENEEA. The germline V and J ends were trimmed by 4 bases and 3 bases, with 3 bases remaining between them. In DNA, the CDR3 is TGTGCCAGCAGCTCATACACCGGGGAGCTGTTTTTT. Translated, it gives CASSSYTGELFF.

The J gene is TRBJ1-2, the V gene TRBV19; possible D gene TRBD1, 6 bases. The CDR3 has 13 amino acids. Germline CDR1 LNHDA, CDR2 SQIVND (reference sequence). CDR3 sequence reads: CATTGHQLYGYTF. The DNA for the CDR3 is TGTGCTACGACAGGACACCAACTCTATGGCTACACCTTC.

The rearrangement uses TRBV5-6 and TRBJ1-4, with D perhaps TRBD1 (6 bases). Trimming removed 3 bases at V and 4 bases at J, with 13 bases between. Germline V gene sequence: CDR1 SGHDT, CDR2 YYEEEE. CDR3 length: 15 residues. The CDR3 DNA reads TGTGCCAGCAGCTACCTACAGGGCGATAATGAAAAACTGTTTTTT. Amino acid sequence: CASSYLQGDNEKLFF.

The sample holds one count of this clone. This sequence joins TRBV15 and TRBJ2-4; 8 bases fit TRBD2. The CDR3 is 13 amino acids. V trimming: 3 bases; J trimming: 13 bases; junction bases outside the gene matches: 8. Germline CDR1 LNHNV, CDR2 YYDKDF (reference sequence). The CDR3, as DNA: TGTGCCACCAGCAGCGGGGGGGCCGGTGACCAGTACTTC. This encodes CATSSGGAGDQYF.

V gene TRBV19 combines with J gene TRBJ1-1; 7 bases match TRBD1. The CDR3 loop spans 13 amino acids. Trimming removed 0 bases from V and 10 bases from J; junction bases left unmatched: 5. CDR1 LNHDA and CDR2 SQIVND come from the germline V gene (reference sequence). CDR3 sequence reads: CASSIDSDRAAFF. The CDR3 DNA reads TGTGCCAGTAGTATAGATTCCGACAGGGCAGCTTTCTTT. The full variable domain, its missing parts supplied by reference TRBV19 and TRBJ1-1, is DGGITQSPKYLFRKEGQNVTLSCEQNLNHDAMYWYRQDPGQGLRLIYYSQIVNDFQKGDIAEGYSVSREKKESFPLTVTSAQKNPTAFYLCASSIDSDRAAFFGQGTRLTVV.

J is TRBJ1-3 and V is TRBV5-6; D is unresolved. The CDR3 loop spans 16 amino acids. V dropped 4 bases and J dropped 0 bases, with 14 bases sitting between them. The V gene's germline CDR1 is SGHDT and CDR2 YYEEEE. CDR3 region: CASSPVGGRSGNTIYF. In nucleotides, the CDR3 is TGTGCCAGCAGCCCGGTAGGCGGCCGCTCTGGAAACACCATATATTTT.

The CDR3 loop reads CASSFGFGASQETQYF. The CDR3 bases are TGCGCCAGCAGCTTCGGGTTTGGGGCTAGCCAAGAGACCCAGTACTTC. V and J are TRBV5-1 and TRBJ2-5; the D gene is possibly TRBD1 (5 bases). This CDR3 is 16 amino acids long. Trimming left V 2 bases short and J 1 base short, with 15 bases between. Germline lookup yields CDR1 SGHRS and CDR2 YFSETQ.

The V gene is TRBV15, the J gene TRBJ2-5; 8 bases agree with TRBD1. Germline-derived CDR1 and CDR2 are LNHNV and YYDKDF (reference sequence). This CDR3 is built from 12 residues. V lost 3 bases, J lost 9 bases, and 3 bases stayed unmatched. CDR3 residues: CATSSPQGAQYF. The CDR3 nucleotides are TGTGCCACCAGCAGCCCACAGGGGGCCCAGTACTTC.

This chain uses TRBV18 with TRBJ2-2, with a weak D call TRBD1 (5 bases). This CDR3 has 14 amino acids. Germline V gene data show CDR1 as KGHSH and CDR2 as LQKENI. V gave up 0 bases and J gave up 8 bases, with 10 bases separating them. The CDR3 region has the DNA TGTGCCAGCTCACCACCGACAGCCTGGGGGGAGCTGTTTTTT. Protein product: CASSPPTAWGELFF.

In DNA, the CDR3 is TGTGCCAGTAGTATAACAGGGGGCGGTAGCACTGAAGCTTTCTTT. Translation: CASSITGGGSTEAFF. The J gene is TRBJ1-1, the V gene TRBV19, with 9 bases lining up with TRBD1. Germline values: CDR1 LNHDA, CDR2 SQIVND (reference sequence). V shed 2 bases, J shed 4 bases, and the junction held 5 bases outside the gene matches. The CDR3 has 15 residues.

This clone was seen just once. The chain joins TRBV5-1 to TRBJ1-4, with D tentatively TRBD1 (5 bases). V was trimmed by 4 bases and J by 8 bases, leaving 15 bases between them. Looked up from germline, CDR1 is SGHRS and CDR2 is YFSETQ. The CDR3 loop spans 14 amino acids. As DNA, the CDR3 is TGCGCCAGCAGCCCGGGACGGGGAGGGGAAAAACTGTTTTTT. Translation gives CASSPGRGGEKLFF.

The chain uses TRBV29-1 and TRBJ1-2, with a tentative D call TRBD1 (5 bases). This CDR3 spans 13 amino acids. Germline V CDR1 and CDR2: SQVTM, ANQGSEA. V was clipped by 7 bases and J by 0 bases, with 12 bases between them. This CDR3 is CSASGLSNYGYTF. For the CDR3, the DNA is TGCAGCGCCTCGGGACTCTCTAACTATGGCTACACCTTC.

The rearrangement joins TRBV2 to TRBJ2-3; D might be TRBD2 (5 bases). V lost 3 bases, J lost 6 bases, and 16 bases lay in between. Germline V gene sequence: CDR1 SNHLY, CDR2 FYNNEI. The CDR3 spans 15 residues. CDR3 bases: TGTGCCAGCAGTGAGATCGGGGTGGGTACGGATACGCAGTATTTT. It specifies CASSEIGVGTDTQYF.